This T cell receptor beta chain was identified in a study of T-cell reconstitution after alpha-beta-depleted transplantation in children. Study-wide results and limits: Several hundred graft clones that had expanded were reportedly the source of alpha-beta T cells about two months after transplant.

Details on this clonotype: The antigen is unknown.

Trimming at V came to 6 bases and at J to 3 bases, leaving 11 bases not matched to a gene. The germline V gene has CDR1 SNHLY and CDR2 FYNNEI. The CDR3 totals 17 residues. Library preparation (for TCRbeta) was performed with unique molecular identifiers. One entry per CDR3 protein, called by TCRdb with MiXCR from the PCR reads. The sample has about 980,000 distinct CDR3 sequences, roughly 29% seen once. The chain is built from TRBV2 and TRBJ2-5, with 12 positions matching TRBD1. This TCR came from a boy in the first two years of life who had a stem cell transplant for SCID, so the T cells may come from the graft donor. Sequenced material: PBMCs, mostly from graft donor cells, taken 360 days after TCRalphabeta/CD19-depleted stem cell transplant. DNA for the CDR3: TGTGCCAGCAGCCCCGGGACAGGGGGCGGTCAGGAAGAGACCCAGTACTTC. Protein sequence: CASSPGTGGGQEETQYF. Drawing the rest from reference TRBV2 and TRBJ2-5, the complete variable domain is EPEVTQTPSHQVTQMGQEVILRCVPISNHLYFYWYRQILGQKVEFLVSFYNNEISEKSEIFDDQFSVERPDGSNFTLKIRSTKLEDSAMYFCASSPGTGGGQEETQYFGPGTRLLVL.